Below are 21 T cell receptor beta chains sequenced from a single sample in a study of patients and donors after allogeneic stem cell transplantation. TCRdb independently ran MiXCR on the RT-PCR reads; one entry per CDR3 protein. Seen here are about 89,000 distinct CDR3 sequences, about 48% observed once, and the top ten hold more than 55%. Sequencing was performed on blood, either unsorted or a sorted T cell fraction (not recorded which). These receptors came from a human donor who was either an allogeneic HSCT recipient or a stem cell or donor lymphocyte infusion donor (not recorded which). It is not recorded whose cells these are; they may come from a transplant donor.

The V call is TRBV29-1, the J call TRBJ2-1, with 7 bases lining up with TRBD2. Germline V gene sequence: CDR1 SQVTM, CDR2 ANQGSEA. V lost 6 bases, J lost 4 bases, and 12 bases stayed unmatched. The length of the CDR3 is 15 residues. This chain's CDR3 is CSVSSGRESYNEQFF. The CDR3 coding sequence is TGCAGCGTATCCTCTGGGCGGGAGTCTTACAATGAGCAGTTCTTC.

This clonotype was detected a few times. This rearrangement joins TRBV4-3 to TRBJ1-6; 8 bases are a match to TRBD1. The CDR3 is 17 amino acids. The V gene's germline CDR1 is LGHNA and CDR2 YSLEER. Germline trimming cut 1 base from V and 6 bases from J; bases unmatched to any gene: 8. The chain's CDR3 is CASSQVAVGQVNSPLHF. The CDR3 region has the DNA TGCGCCAGCAGCCAAGTGGCAGTGGGACAGGTTAATTCACCCCTCCACTTT.

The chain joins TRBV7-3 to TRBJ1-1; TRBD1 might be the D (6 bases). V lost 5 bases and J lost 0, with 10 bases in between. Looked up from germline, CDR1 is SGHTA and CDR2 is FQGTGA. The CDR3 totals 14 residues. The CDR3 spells CASSPGHLNTEAFF. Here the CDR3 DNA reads TGTGCCAGCAGCCCGGGACACTTGAACACTGAAGCTTTCTTT.

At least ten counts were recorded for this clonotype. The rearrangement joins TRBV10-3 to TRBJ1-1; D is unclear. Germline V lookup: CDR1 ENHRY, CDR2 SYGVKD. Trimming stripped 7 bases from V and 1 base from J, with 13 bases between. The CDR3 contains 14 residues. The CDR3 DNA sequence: TGTGCCATCACTCCCTACCTCGAGAACACTGAAGCTTTCTTT. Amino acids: CAITPYLENTEAFF.

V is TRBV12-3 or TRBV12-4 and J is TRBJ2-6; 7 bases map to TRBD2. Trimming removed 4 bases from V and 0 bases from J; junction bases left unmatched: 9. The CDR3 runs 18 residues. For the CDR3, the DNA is TGTGCCAGCAGTTATCAGCGGGGTTGGTACTCTGGGGCCAACGTCCTGACTTTC. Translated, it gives CASSYQRGWYSGANVLTF.

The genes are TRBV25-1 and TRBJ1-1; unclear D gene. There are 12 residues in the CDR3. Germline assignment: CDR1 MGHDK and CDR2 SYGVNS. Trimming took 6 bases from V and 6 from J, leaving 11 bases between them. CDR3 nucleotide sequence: TGTGCCAGCAGAGGATTATTCCCTGAAGCTTTCTTT. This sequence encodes CASRGLFPEAFF. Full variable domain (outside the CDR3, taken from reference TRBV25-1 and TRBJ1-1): EADIYQTPRYLVIGTGKKITLECSQTMGHDKMYWYQQDPGMELHLIHYSYGVNSTEKGDLSSESTVSRIRTEHFPLTLESARPSHTSQYLCASRGLFPEAFFGQGTRLTVV.

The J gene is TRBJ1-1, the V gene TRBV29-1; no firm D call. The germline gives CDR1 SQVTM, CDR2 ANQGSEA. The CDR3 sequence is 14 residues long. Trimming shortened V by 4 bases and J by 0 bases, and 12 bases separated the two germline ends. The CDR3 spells CSVAETFMNTEAFF. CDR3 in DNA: TGCAGCGTTGCAGAAACCTTCATGAACACTGAAGCTTTCTTT.

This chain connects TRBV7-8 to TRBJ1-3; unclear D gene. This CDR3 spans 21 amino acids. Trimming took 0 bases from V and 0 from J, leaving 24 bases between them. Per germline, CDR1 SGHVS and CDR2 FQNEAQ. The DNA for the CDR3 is TGTGCCAGCAGCTTAGCGCGCGGTGCTGGTCTAAGTGGTCTCTCTGGAAACACCATATATTTT. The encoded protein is CASSLARGAGLSGLSGNTIYF.

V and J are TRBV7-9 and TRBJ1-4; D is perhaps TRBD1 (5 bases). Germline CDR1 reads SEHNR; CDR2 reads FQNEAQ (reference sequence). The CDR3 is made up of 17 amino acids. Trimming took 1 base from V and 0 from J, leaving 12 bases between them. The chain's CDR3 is CASSLGLRDPTNEKLFF. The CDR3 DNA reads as TGTGCCAGCAGCTTAGGTCTCAGGGATCCAACTAATGAAAAACTGTTTTTT.

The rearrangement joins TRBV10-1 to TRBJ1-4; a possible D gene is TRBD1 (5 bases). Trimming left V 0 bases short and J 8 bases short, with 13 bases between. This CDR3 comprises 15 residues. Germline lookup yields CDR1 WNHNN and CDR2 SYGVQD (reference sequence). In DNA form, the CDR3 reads TGCGCCAGCAGTGAGTCGATCGGGGGATCGGAAAAACTGTTTTTT. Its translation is CASSESIGGSEKLFF.

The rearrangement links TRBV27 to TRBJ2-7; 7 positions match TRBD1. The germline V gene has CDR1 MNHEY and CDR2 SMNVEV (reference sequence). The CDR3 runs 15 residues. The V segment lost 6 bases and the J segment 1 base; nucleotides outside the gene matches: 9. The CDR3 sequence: CASSPTTGNSYEQYF. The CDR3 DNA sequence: TGTGCCAGCAGCCCGACGACAGGGAATTCCTACGAGCAGTACTTC.

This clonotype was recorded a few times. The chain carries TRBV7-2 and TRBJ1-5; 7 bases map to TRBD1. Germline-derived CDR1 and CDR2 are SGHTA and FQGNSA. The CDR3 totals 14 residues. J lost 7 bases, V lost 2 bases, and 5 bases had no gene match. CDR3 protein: CASSLIGGGQPQHF. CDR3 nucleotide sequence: TGTGCCAGCAGCTTAATAGGGGGCGGGCAGCCCCAGCATTTT.

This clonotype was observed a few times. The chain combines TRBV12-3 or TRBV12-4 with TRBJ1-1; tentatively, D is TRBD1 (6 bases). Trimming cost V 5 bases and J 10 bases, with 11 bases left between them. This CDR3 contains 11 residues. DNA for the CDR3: TGTGCCAGCAGTCCCGGGACAAGAGCTTTCTTT. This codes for CASSPGTRAFF.

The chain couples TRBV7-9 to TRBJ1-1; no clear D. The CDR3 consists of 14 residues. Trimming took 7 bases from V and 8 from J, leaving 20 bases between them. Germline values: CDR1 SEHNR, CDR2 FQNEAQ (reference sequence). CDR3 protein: CASNLGPKDHEAFF. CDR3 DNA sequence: TGTGCCAGCAATTTAGGGCCGAAAGATCACGAAGCTTTCTTT.

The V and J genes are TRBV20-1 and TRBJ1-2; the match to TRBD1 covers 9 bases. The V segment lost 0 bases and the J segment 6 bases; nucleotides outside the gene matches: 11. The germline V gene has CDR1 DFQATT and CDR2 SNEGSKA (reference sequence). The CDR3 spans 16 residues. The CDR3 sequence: CSARDREQGAKDGYTF. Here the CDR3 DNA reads TGCAGTGCTAGAGATAGGGAACAGGGGGCAAAAGATGGCTACACCTTC.

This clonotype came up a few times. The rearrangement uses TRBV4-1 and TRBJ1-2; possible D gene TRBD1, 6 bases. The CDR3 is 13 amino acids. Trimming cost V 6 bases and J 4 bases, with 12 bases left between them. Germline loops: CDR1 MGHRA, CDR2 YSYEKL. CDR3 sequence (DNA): TGCGCCAGCAGAGGGGGGGCGACCTATGGCTACACCTTC. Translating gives CASRGGATYGYTF.

The CDR3 nucleotides are TGTGCCAGCATCCTAGGGGGGACGAACTATGGCTACACCTTC. Its translation: CASILGGTNYGYTF. The gene calls are TRBV28 and TRBJ1-2, with D possibly TRBD1 on 6 matching bases. Trimming took 7 bases from V and 2 from J, leaving 14 bases between them. CDR1 and CDR2 from the germline V gene are MDHEN and SYDVKM. CDR3 length: 14 amino acids.

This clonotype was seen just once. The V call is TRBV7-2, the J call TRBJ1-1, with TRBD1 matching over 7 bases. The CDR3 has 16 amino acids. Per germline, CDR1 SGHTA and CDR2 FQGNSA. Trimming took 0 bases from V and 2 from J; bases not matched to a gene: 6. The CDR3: CASSLARPGGNTEAFF. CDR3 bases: TGTGCCAGCAGCTTAGCTCGCCCAGGGGGTAACACTGAAGCTTTCTTT.

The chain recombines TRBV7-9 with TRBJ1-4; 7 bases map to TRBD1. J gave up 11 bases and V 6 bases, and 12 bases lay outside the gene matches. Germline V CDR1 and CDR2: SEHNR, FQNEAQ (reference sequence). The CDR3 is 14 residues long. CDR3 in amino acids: CASRPGTEGRKLFF. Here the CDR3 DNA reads TGTGCCAGCAGACCCGGGACAGAGGGAAGGAAACTGTTTTTT.

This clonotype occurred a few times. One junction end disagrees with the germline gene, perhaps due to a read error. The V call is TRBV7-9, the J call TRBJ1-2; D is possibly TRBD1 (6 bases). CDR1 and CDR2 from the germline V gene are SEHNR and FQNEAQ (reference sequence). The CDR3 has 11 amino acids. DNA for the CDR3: TGTGCCAGCAGCTTAGCGCAGGGGACGAACTTC. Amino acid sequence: CASSLAQGTNF.

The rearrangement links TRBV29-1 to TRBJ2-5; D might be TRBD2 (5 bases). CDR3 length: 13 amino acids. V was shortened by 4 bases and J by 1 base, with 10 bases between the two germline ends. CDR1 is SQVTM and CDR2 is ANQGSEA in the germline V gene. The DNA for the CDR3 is TGCAGCGTTGTCCGGAGGCCCCAAGAGACCCAGTACTTC. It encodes CSVVRRPQETQYF.